Reported below is one T cell receptor (beta chain). What it recognizes is unknown. The data were taken from a study of T cell repertoires in cytomegalovirus infection. Study-wide points: Dominating the ex vivo response were HLA-C-restricted CMV-specific TCR beta clonotypes.

This CDR3 region has 13 residues. Germline V gene data show CDR1 as MDHEN and CDR2 as SYDVKM. MiXCR, applied by TCRdb to the reads, yields one record per CDR3 protein. The data show about 230,000 distinct CDR3 sequences, with 22% seen just once and 15% to 20% held by the top ten. This TCR was sampled from a human donor in good health (CMV status not recorded). Some clones in this sample may be carry-over from other donors' samples. Sequencing used CD8+ T cells from PBMCs. The chain employs TRBV28 and TRBJ2-2; tentative D call: TRBD1 (5 bases). CDR3 loop: CVESLRADGELFF. CDR3 nucleotide sequence: TGTGTCGAAAGTCTCAGGGCGGACGGGGAGCTGTTTTTT.